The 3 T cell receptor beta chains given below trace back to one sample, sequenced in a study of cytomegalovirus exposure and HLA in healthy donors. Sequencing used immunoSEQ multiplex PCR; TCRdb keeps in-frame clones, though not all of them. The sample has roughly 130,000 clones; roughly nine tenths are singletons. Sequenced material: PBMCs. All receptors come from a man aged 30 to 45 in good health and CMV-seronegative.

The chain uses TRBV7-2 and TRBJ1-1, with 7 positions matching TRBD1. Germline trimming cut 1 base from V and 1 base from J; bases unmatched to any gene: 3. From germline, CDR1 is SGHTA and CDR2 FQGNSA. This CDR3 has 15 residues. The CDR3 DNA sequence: TGTGCCAGCAGCTTAGGCCCAGGGGGGAACACTGAAGCTTTCTTT. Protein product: CASSLGPGGNTEAFF.

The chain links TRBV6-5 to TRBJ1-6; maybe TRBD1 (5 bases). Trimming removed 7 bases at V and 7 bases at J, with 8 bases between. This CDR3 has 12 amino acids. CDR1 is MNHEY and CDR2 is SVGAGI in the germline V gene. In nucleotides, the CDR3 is TGTGCCAGCAAGGAGGGGAATTCACCCCTCCACTTT. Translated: CASKEGNSPLHF.

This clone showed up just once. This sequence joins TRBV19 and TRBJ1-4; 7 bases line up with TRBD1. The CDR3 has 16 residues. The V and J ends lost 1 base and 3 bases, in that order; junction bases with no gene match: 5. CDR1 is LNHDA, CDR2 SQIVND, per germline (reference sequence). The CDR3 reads CASSIANRGSNEKLFF. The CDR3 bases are TGTGCCAGTAGTATAGCCAACAGGGGATCTAATGAAAAACTGTTTTTT.